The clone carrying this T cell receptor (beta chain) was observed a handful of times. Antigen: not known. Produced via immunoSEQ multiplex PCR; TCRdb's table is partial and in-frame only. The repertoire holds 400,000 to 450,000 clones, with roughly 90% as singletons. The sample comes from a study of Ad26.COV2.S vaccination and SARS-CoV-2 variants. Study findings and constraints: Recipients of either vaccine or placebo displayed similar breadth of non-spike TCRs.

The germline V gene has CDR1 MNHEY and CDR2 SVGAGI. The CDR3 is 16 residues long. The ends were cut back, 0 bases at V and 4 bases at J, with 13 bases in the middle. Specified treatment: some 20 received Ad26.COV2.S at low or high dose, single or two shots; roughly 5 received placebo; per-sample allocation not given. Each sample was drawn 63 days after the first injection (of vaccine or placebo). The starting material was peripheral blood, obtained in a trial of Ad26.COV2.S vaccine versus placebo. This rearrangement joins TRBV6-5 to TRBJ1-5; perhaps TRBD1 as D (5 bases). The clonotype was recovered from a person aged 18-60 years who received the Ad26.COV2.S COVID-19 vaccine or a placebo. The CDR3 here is CASSYSNWWGNQPQHF. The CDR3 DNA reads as TGTGCCAGCAGTTACTCGAATTGGTGGGGGAATCAGCCCCAGCATTTT.